This T cell receptor beta chain stems from a study of shared clonotypes between healthy human individuals. CD4+ cells yielded CD45RA+ naive and CD45RA-negative memory subsets. In regard to this clone: Its cognate antigen is unknown. This sample also contains other DNA sequences that code for the same CDR3.

Clones were read by immunoSEQ multiplex PCR, and TCRdb kept only the in-frame ones, dropping some. Counted here are millions of clones, roughly 96% occurring once; the ten biggest clones make up 0.13%. The study, taken as a whole, reports: Richness estimates generally favored naive over memory subsets.

Trimming removed 1 base from V and 1 base from J; junction bases left unmatched: 0. Germline loops: CDR1 MNHNS, CDR2 SASEGT. This CDR3 region has 15 residues. The chain has TRBV6-1 and TRBJ2-7, with 11 positions matching TRBD2. The source of this sequence is a man in his late teens or twenties in good health. Sample: naive CD4+ T cells sorted from blood. Subset indicated: CD45RA+ positively selected. CDR3 coding DNA: TGTGCCAGCAGTGAAGGACTAGCGGGGTCCTACGAGCAGTACTTC. Translation: CASSEGLAGSYEQYF.